A single sample gave rise to the 27 T cell receptor beta chains below, sequenced in a study of CD8 T cells in Susac syndrome. The RNA input was roughly 0.45 to 1 ug, and it was reverse transcribed with random hexamers. TCRdb called the immunoSEQ multiplex PCR reads again in MiXCR, with one record for every CDR3 protein. The sample has under 200,000 distinct CDR3 sequences, roughly 95% seen once. Sequencing was done on a sample of CD8+ T cells from PBMCs. These TCRs come from a human donor with multiple sclerosis.

V gene TRBV7-9 combines with J gene TRBJ2-1, with 7 bases that match TRBD2. CDR1 and CDR2 (germline): SEHNR, FQNEAQ (reference sequence). This CDR3 has 16 residues. The J segment lost 5 bases and the V segment lost 5 bases, leaving 12 bases of the junction unmatched. CDR3 sequence (DNA): TGTGCCAGCAGCCCAGAGCGGGGAGGGCCCCACAATGAGCAGTTCTTC. As protein: CASSPERGGPHNEQFF. The full variable domain, with the rest looked up from reference TRBV7-9 and TRBJ2-1, is DTGVSQNPRHKITKRGQNVTFRCDPISEHNRLYWYRQTLGQGPEFLTYFQNEAQLEKSRLLSDRFSAERPKGSFSTLEIQRTEQGDSAMYLCASSPERGGPHNEQFFGPGTRLTVL.

The sample holds one count of this clonotype. The rearrangement joins TRBV27 to TRBJ1-1, with unresolved D. The CDR3 spans 13 residues. The V end lost 6 bases, the J end lost 3 bases, and 11 bases lay between the germline ends. The germline gives CDR1 MNHEY, CDR2 SMNVEV (reference sequence). Written as DNA, the CDR3 is TGTGCCAGCAGCCCCGCTCGGGACACTGAAGCTTTCTTT. It is translated as CASSPARDTEAFF.

The V call is TRBV3-1, the J call TRBJ1-5; D gene unclear. Trimming shortened V by 4 bases and J by 2 bases, and 12 bases separated the two germline ends. Germline V lookup: CDR1 LGHDT, CDR2 YNNKEL (reference sequence). CDR3 length: 15 amino acids. The CDR3 spells CASSLSFGGNQPQHF. CDR3 DNA: TGTGCCAGCAGCCTCAGCTTCGGTGGCAATCAGCCCCAGCATTTT. The full variable domain, with the rest looked up from reference TRBV3-1 and TRBJ1-5, is DTAVSQTPKYLVTQMGNDKSIKCEQNLGHDTMYWYKQDSKKFLKIMFSYNNKELIINETVPNRFSPKSPDKAHLNLHINSLELGDSAVYFCASSLSFGGNQPQHFGDGTRLSIL.

This chain uses TRBV25-1 with TRBJ1-2; 10 bases map to TRBD1. This CDR3 has 13 residues. V was pared by 3 bases and J by 8 bases, with 3 bases of the junction left unmatched. The germline CDR1 and CDR2 sequences are MGHDK and SYGVNS. CDR3 region: CASSDGTGEGYTF. As DNA, the CDR3 is TGTGCCAGCAGTGACGGGACAGGGGAGGGCTACACCTTC.

The rearrangement joins TRBV29-1 to TRBJ1-1; D perhaps matches TRBD1 (5 bases). Trimming took off 6 bases at V and 5 bases at J, with 13 bases between the two ends. Per germline, CDR1 SQVTM and CDR2 ANQGSEA. The CDR3 is 12 residues long. CDR3 sequence: CSVPTGGTEAFF. The CDR3 nucleotides are TGCAGCGTCCCCACGGGGGGTACTGAAGCTTTCTTT.

The genes are TRBV28 and TRBJ2-1; D is uncertain. The germline V gene has CDR1 MDHEN and CDR2 SYDVKM. This CDR3 has 14 amino acids. Trimming shortened V by 5 bases and J by 5 bases, and 13 bases separated the two germline ends. The CDR3 region is CASSAEETNNEQFF. For the CDR3, the DNA is TGTGCCAGCAGTGCCGAGGAAACGAACAATGAGCAGTTCTTC.

V usage is TRBV29-1 and J usage is TRBJ2-3; D is perhaps TRBD2 (6 bases). This CDR3 has 13 residues. V was clipped by 4 bases and J by 4 bases, with 12 bases between them. Per germline, CDR1 SQVTM and CDR2 ANQGSEA. The CDR3 nucleotides read TGCAGCGTTGGACTAGAACTCCCAGATACGCAGTATTTT. Protein product: CSVGLELPDTQYF.

This clonotype was counted a single time. V usage is TRBV5-1 and J usage is TRBJ2-1; 8 bases fit TRBD2. V shed 4 bases, J shed 8 bases, and the junction held 11 bases outside the gene matches. CDR3 length equals 15 residues. CDR1 and CDR2 (germline): SGHRS, YFSETQ. The CDR3 protein is CASSQTSGTSYEQFF. CDR3 sequence (DNA): TGCGCCAGCAGCCAAACATCCGGGACTAGTTATGAGCAGTTCTTC.

This sequence joins TRBV2 and TRBJ2-1; D possibly matches TRBD1 or TRBD2 (5 bases each). V was shortened by 10 bases and J by 0 bases, with 13 bases between the two germline ends. The CDR3 totals 14 residues. In germline, CDR1 is SNHLY, CDR2 FYNNEI. CDR3 in amino acids: CATEGRSSYNEQFF. The CDR3 DNA follows: TGTGCCACCGAGGGACGGAGCTCCTACAATGAGCAGTTCTTC.

The rearrangement uses TRBV7-6 and TRBJ2-1; 7 bases line up with TRBD2. J lost 4 bases, V lost 1 base, and 7 bases had no gene match. CDR3 length: 16 amino acids. From germline, CDR1 is SGHVS and CDR2 FNYEAQ. This chain's CDR3 is CASSLVGEGSYNEQFF. As DNA, the CDR3 is TGTGCCAGCAGCTTAGTAGGGGAGGGTTCGTACAATGAGCAGTTCTTC.

The rearrangement uses TRBV12-3 or TRBV12-4 and TRBJ2-1; 9 nucleotides line up with TRBD2. The CDR3 is 17 residues long. V shed 2 bases, J shed 1 base, and the junction held 6 bases outside the gene matches. CDR3 coding DNA: TGTGCCAGCAGTTTATTCCTAGCGGGGACATCCTACAATGAGCAGTTCTTC. It translates to CASSLFLAGTSYNEQFF.

A few counts support this clonotype. The gene calls are TRBV15 and TRBJ2-7; possibly TRBD1 or TRBD2 for D (5 bases each). Germline V gene lookup returns CDR1 LNHNV and CDR2 YYDKDF (reference sequence). With 3 bases removed from V and 7 bases from J, the gap between germline ends came to 13 bases. The CDR3 consists of 13 residues. The CDR3 nucleotides are TGTGCCACCAGCAGCCGGACCTGGGGGGAGCAGTACTTC. Protein product: CATSSRTWGEQYF.

The chain has TRBV9 and TRBJ1-1; TRBD1 aligns across 9 bases. V shed 4 bases, J shed 4 bases, and the junction held 2 bases outside the gene matches. Germline CDR1 is SGDLS and CDR2 is YYNGEE. The length of the CDR3 is 13 residues. The CDR3 bases are TGTGCCAGCAGCTTGGACAGGGGCACTGAAGCTTTCTTT. Protein sequence: CASSLDRGTEAFF.

The chain recombines TRBV28 with TRBJ2-7; no definite D call. The CDR3 runs 11 residues. V was cut by 5 bases and J by 5 bases, with 7 bases left in between. Germline V gene sequence: CDR1 MDHEN, CDR2 SYDVKM. The CDR3 DNA is TGTGCCAGCAGTCCCTATGACGAGCAGTACTTC. Protein product: CASSPYDEQYF.

This sequence joins TRBV2 and TRBJ2-5; D perhaps matches TRBD1 (6 bases). CDR1 and CDR2 (germline): SNHLY, FYNNEI. This CDR3 spans 13 amino acids. V was pared by 6 bases and J by 4 bases, with 12 bases between. The CDR3, as DNA: TGTGCCAGCAGGCCAGACAGGAGAGAGACCCAGTACTTC. Translated, it gives CASRPDRRETQYF. Supplemented by reference TRBV2 and TRBJ2-5, the full variable domain reads EPEVTQTPSHQVTQMGQEVILRCVPISNHLYFYWYRQILGQKVEFLVSFYNNEISEKSEIFDDQFSVERPDGSNFTLKIRSTKLEDSAMYFCASRPDRRETQYFGPGTRLLVL.

The gene calls are TRBV11-2 and TRBJ1-1; D is unclear. The V end was cut by 1 base, the J end by 7 bases, with 7 bases between. The germline V gene has CDR1 SGHAT and CDR2 FQNNGV. This CDR3 region has 12 residues. CDR3 in DNA: TGTGCCAGCAGCTTAGGCCGGGATGAAGCTTTCTTT. This encodes CASSLGRDEAFF.

This clonotype occurred a few times. The chain combines TRBV27 with TRBJ1-1; D not resolved. CDR1 is MNHEY, CDR2 SMNVEV, per germline (reference sequence). The CDR3 has 13 residues. V was pared by 3 bases and J by 2 bases, with 7 bases between. In DNA form, the CDR3 reads TGTGCCAGCAGTTTTTCAGTCAACACTGAAGCTTTCTTT. This codes for CASSFSVNTEAFF.

The gene calls are TRBV25-1 and TRBJ1-2; D is ambiguous. V gave up 10 bases and J gave up 5 bases, with 14 bases separating them. This CDR3 spans 12 amino acids. CDR1 and CDR2 from the germline V gene are MGHDK and SYGVNS. Here the CDR3 DNA reads TGTGCCACCTCATTTGGGAGATATGGCTACACCTTC. Its protein product is CATSFGRYGYTF.

This sequence joins TRBV12-5 and TRBJ2-6; D is perhaps TRBD1 (5 bases). The CDR3 runs 15 residues. V lost 6 bases to trimming and J lost 1 base, with 10 bases between them. CDR1 is LGHNT, CDR2 FRNRAP, per germline. CDR3 protein: CASGRRQSGANVLTF. Written as DNA, the CDR3 is TGTGCTAGTGGCCGACGACAGTCTGGGGCCAACGTCCTGACTTTC.

This clonotype was seen only once. The DNA of the CDR3 is TGTGCCAGCAGGAACGGACAGACCGGGGAGCTGTTTTTT. It codes for CASRNGQTGELFF. The rearrangement links TRBV2 to TRBJ2-2; perhaps TRBD1 as D (6 bases). V was shortened by 6 bases and J by 5 bases, with 10 bases between the two germline ends. Germline CDR1 reads SNHLY; CDR2 reads FYNNEI. The CDR3 extends over 13 amino acids.

CDR3: CATSELEQFF. In nucleotides, the CDR3 is TGTGCCACCAGTGAATTAGAGCAGTTCTTC. The chain uses TRBV24-1 and TRBJ2-1; D call uncertain. Looked up from germline, CDR1 is KGHDR and CDR2 is SFDVKD. The CDR3 is made up of 10 amino acids. Between the trimmed V and J ends, which lost 4 bases and 10 bases, there was a span of 4 bases.

This chain joins TRBV27 and TRBJ2-1, with TRBD1 as a possible D gene (6 bases). CDR3 size: 15 residues. Looked up from germline, CDR1 is MNHEY and CDR2 is SMNVEV (reference sequence). V shed 8 bases and J shed 2 bases, with 16 bases lying between them. CDR3 in amino acids: CASRPMGATYNEQFF. Here the CDR3 DNA reads TGTGCCAGCCGCCCTATGGGGGCGACCTACAATGAGCAGTTCTTC.

The rearrangement joins TRBV20-1 to TRBJ1-5; D perhaps matches TRBD1 (6 bases). CDR1 DFQATT and CDR2 SNEGSKA come from the germline V gene (reference sequence). V was pared by 5 bases and J by 4 bases, with 18 bases between. There are 15 residues in the CDR3. CDR3 sequence: CSALAAGGGNQPQHF. The CDR3 bases are TGCAGTGCTCTAGCAGCGGGGGGCGGTAATCAGCCCCAGCATTTT.

V gene TRBV30 combines with J gene TRBJ1-2, with no clear D. The CDR3 is 14 residues long. Per the germline V gene, CDR1 is GTSNPN and CDR2 is SVGIG (reference sequence). With 1 base removed from V and 0 bases from J, the gap between germline ends came to 9 bases. The CDR3 loop reads CAWSAGEPNYGYTF. Written as DNA, the CDR3 is TGTGCCTGGAGTGCGGGAGAACCTAACTATGGCTACACCTTC.

The chain uses TRBV12-3 or TRBV12-4 and TRBJ2-1, with TRBD2 as a possible D gene (5 bases). The ends were cut back, 5 bases at V and 4 bases at J, with 9 bases in the middle. The CDR3 sequence is 13 residues long. CDR3 residues: CASSILDYNEQFF. DNA of the CDR3: TGTGCCAGCAGTATACTAGATTACAATGAGCAGTTCTTC.

This clonotype was found once. This rearrangement joins TRBV29-1 to TRBJ1-2; TRBD1 matches 12 bases. CDR3 length: 13 amino acids. V lost 7 bases to trimming and J lost 6 bases; unmatched junction nucleotides: 6. Germline loops: CDR1 SQVTM, CDR2 ANQGSEA. The CDR3 here is CSAPGQGANGYTF. The CDR3 DNA reads TGCAGCGCTCCGGGACAGGGGGCTAATGGCTACACCTTC.

V and J are TRBV30 and TRBJ1-1; D unclear. From germline, CDR1 is GTSNPN and CDR2 SVGIG (reference sequence). Trimming removed 3 bases at V and 6 bases at J, with 17 bases between. This CDR3 has 14 amino acids. CDR3 residues: CAWSSVLGHPEAFF. DNA for the CDR3: TGTGCCTGGAGCTCCGTGTTAGGGCATCCTGAAGCTTTCTTT.